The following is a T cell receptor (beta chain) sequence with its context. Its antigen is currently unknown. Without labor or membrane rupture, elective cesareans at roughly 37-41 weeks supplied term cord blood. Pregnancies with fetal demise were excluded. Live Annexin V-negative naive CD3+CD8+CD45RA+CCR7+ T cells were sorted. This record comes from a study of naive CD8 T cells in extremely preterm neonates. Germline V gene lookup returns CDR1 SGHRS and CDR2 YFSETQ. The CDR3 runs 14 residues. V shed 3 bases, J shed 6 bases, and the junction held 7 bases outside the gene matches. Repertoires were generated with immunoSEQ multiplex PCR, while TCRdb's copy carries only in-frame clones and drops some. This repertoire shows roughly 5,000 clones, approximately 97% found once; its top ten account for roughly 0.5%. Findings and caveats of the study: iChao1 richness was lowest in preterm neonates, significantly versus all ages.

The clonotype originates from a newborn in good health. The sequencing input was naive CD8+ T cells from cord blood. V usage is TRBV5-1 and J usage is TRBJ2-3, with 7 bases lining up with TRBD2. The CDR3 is CASSWGQGGDTQYF. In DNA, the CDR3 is TGCGCCAGCAGCTGGGGCCAGGGAGGGGATACGCAGTATTTT.